This is a list of T cell receptor beta chains from one sample in a study of blood T cell repertoires in COVID-19. Assay: immunoSEQ multiplex PCR; the TCRdb copy retains only in-frame clones and omits some. This table holds some 120,000 clones, 75% to 90% found once. The material sequenced was peripheral blood. All receptors come from a man between 65 and 85 years old with acute or convalescent COVID-19. Both conserved end residues are part of each CDR3. Size is stated for part of the rows, as once, few or many counts, or as a class when the clone is expanded.

V: TRBV9; size: -; length: 15; J: TRBJ1-5; CDR3: CASSVDSTFNQPQHF
V: TRBV11-2; size: -; length: 19; J: TRBJ1-2; CDR3: CASSLAELRRPGLDYGYTF
V: TRBV10-2; size: -; length: 13; J: TRBJ1-1; CDR3: CASSGAMNTEAFF
V: TRBV29-1; size: -; length: 15; J: TRBJ1-1; CDR3: CSAQSGTGVYTEAFF
V: TRBV29-1; size: -; length: 16; J: TRBJ2-1; CDR3: CSVERVPGGSYNEQFF
V: TRBV18; size: once; length: 14; J: TRBJ1-5; CDR3: CASSLGQFNQPQHF
V: TRBV2; size: once; length: 11; J: TRBJ1-2; CDR3: CASKGGSGYTF
V: TRBV28; size: few; length: 16; J: TRBJ1-3; CDR3: CASSPLGGNSGNTIYF
V: TRBV6-4; size: -; length: 14; J: TRBJ2-1; CDR3: CASSRDRGVNEQFF
V: TRBV4-1; size: -; length: 18; J: TRBJ2-1; CDR3: CASSQGISGGVSYNEQFF
V: TRBV5-1; size: -; length: 12; J: TRBJ1-2; CDR3: CASSSDRQGYTF
V: TRBV11-2; size: -; length: 15; J: TRBJ2-3; CDR3: CASSLDGGARDTQYF
V: TRBV5-1; size: -; length: 18; J: TRBJ2-2; CDR3: CASSLPQLAPENTGELFF
V: TRBV2; size: once; length: 14; J: TRBJ2-1; CDR3: CASSERAPYNEQFF
V: TRBV27; size: -; length: 14; J: TRBJ2-7; CDR3: CASSFLSGRSEQYF
V: TRBV6-2/TRBV6-3; size: -; length: 14; J: TRBJ1-5; CDR3: CASSARTGVQPQHF
V: TRBV18; size: -; length: 18; J: TRBJ1-1; CDR3: CASSPLGTGAVGNAEAFF
V: TRBV28; size: -; length: 16; J: TRBJ1-6; CDR3: CASSPPGGGLNSPLHF
V: TRBV30; size: -; length: 15; J: TRBJ1-6; CDR3: CAWSPTMGGNSPLHF
V: TRBV3-1/TRBV3-2; size: -; length: 15; J: TRBJ1-2; CDR3: CASSQDRDSNYGYTF
V: TRBV15; size: -; length: 17; J: TRBJ1-2; CDR3: CATSRDDAESANYGYTF
V: TRBV2; size: -; length: 13; J: TRBJ2-2; CDR3: CASRRGNTGELFF
V: TRBV7-8; size: -; length: 16; J: TRBJ2-7; CDR3: CASSLIMTGAQNEQYF
V: TRBV28; size: -; length: 17; J: TRBJ1-4; CDR3: CASSSYRRTGGNEKLFF
V: TRBV24-1; size: -; length: 16; J: TRBJ2-3; CDR3: CATSDPGTGNTDTQYF
V: TRBV7-2; size: -; length: 17; J: TRBJ2-7; CDR3: CASSLYLGTRSLPEQYF
V: TRBV6-5; size: few; length: 15; J: TRBJ2-1; CDR3: CASSYGTPSYNEQFF
V: TRBV28; size: -; length: 17; J: TRBJ1-2; CDR3: CASSPKWDRKGAYGYTF
V: TRBV24-1; size: -; length: 13; J: TRBJ2-1; CDR3: CATSDSSWNEQFF
V: TRBV6-4; size: -; length: 17; J: TRBJ2-5; CDR3: CAREVQGGLAGRETQYF
V: TRBV9; size: -; length: 15; J: TRBJ1-6; CDR3: CASSPGGSYNSPLHF
V: TRBV6-6; size: -; length: 17; J: TRBJ1-6; CDR3: CASSQTGTGGGHSPLHF
V: TRBV15; size: once; length: 14; J: TRBJ2-2; CDR3: CATSNEQYTGELFF
V: TRBV6-4; size: few; length: 15; J: TRBJ2-3; CDR3: CASSDSSGGTDTQYF
V: TRBV18; size: -; length: 15; J: TRBJ2-5; CDR3: CASSPRTGRQETQYF
V: TRBV6-6; size: -; length: 16; J: TRBJ2-7; CDR3: CASSYVGQRDSYEQYF
V: TRBV3-1/TRBV3-2; size: -; length: 15; J: TRBJ2-3; CDR3: CASSQGRLGTDTQYF
V: TRBV7-9; size: -; length: 16; J: TRBJ2-1; CDR3: CASSKGQGSSYNEQFF
V: TRBV19; size: once; length: 13; J: TRBJ1-3; CDR3: CASSIGTRNTIYF
V: TRBV5-1; size: -; length: 15; J: TRBJ1-1; CDR3: CASSPVQGVGTEAFF
V: TRBV3-1/TRBV3-2; size: -; length: 16; J: TRBJ2-3; CDR3: CASSEGLAGGQDTQYF
V: TRBV27; size: -; length: 14; J: TRBJ2-2; CDR3: CASSLFASAGELFF
V: TRBV5-1; size: few; length: 16; J: TRBJ2-2; CDR3: CASSYRTGANTGELFF
V: TRBV5-6; size: once; length: 15; J: TRBJ1-2; CDR3: CASSLGTGGVYGYTF
V: TRBV10-3; size: -; length: 14; J: TRBJ2-7; CDR3: CAISESGSSYEQYF
V: TRBV21-1; size: -; length: 20; J: TRBJ1-5; CDR3: CASSKSWTGFNSYSNQPQHF
V: TRBV5-1; size: -; length: 15; J: TRBJ1-1; CDR3: CASSLAGELETEAFF
V: TRBV19; size: few; length: 13; J: TRBJ2-3; CDR3: CASSHASPDTQYF
V: TRBV5-4; size: few; length: 14; J: TRBJ2-4; CDR3: CASSLDAVMDIQYF
V: TRBV5-1; size: -; length: 17; J: TRBJ2-5; CDR3: CASSSGQGFLEQETQYF
V: TRBV20-1; size: -; length: 11; J: TRBJ2-3; CDR3: CSARAGNTQYF
V: TRBV5-1; size: -; length: 16; J: TRBJ1-4; CDR3: CASSPGQIATNEKLFF
V: TRBV2; size: -; length: 14; J: TRBJ2-2; CDR3: CASKRRGGTGELFF
V: TRBV7-9; size: -; length: 15; J: TRBJ1-2; CDR3: CASSLAGALNYGYTF